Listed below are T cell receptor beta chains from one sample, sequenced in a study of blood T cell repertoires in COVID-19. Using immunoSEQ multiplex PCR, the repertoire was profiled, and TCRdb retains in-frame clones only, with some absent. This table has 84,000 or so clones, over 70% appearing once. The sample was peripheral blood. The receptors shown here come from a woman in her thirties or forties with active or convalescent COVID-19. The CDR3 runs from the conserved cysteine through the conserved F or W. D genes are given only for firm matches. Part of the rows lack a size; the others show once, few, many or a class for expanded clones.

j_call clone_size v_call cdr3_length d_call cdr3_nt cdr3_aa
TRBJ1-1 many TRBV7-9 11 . TGTGCCAGCAGCTCCTACACTGAAGCTTTCTTT CASSSYTEAFF
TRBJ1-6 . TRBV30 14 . TGTGCCTGGGGCAGCGCGGGTAGTAATTCACCCCTCCACTTT CAWGSAGSNSPLHF
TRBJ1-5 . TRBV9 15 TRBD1 TGTGCCAGCAGCGAAACAGGGGCCTTCAATCAGCCCCAGCATTTT CASSETGAFNQPQHF
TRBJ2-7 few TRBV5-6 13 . TGTGCCAGCAAGCTTGAAAAGGGAACCGGGGAGAACTTC CASKLEKGTGENF
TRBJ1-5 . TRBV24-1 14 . TGTGCCACCAGTTCGGGGTCTTTCAATCAGCCCCAGCATTTT CATSSGSFNQPQHF
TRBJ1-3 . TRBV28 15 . TGTGCCAGCAGTTTGCAGGGTTCTTCTGGAAACACCATATATTTT CASSLQGSSGNTIYF
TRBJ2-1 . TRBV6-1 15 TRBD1 TGTGCCAGCAGTGAGACAGGGTACTCACACAATGAGCAGTTCTTC CASSETGYSHNEQFF
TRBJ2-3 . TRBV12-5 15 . TGTGCTAGTGGTCCCGAAGGGGCCCGGGCTGATACGCAGTATTTT CASGPEGARADTQYF
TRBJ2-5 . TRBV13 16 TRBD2 TGTGCCAGCAGCTTATACGGCAGCGGGAGTTGGGAGACCCAGTACTTC CASSLYGSGSWETQYF
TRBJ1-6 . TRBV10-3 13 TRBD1 TGTGCCATCAGAGGGACAGCGAATTCACCCCTCCACTTT CAIRGTANSPLHF
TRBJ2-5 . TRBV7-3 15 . TGTGCCAGCAGCTTAGATCCTAACGCCGCGGAGACCCAGTACTTC CASSLDPNAAETQYF
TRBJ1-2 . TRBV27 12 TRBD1 TGTGCCAGCAGTAACACAGGGGACGGCTACACCTTC CASSNTGDGYTF
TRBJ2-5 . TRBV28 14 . TGTGCCGCAGCCGCGCGGGGACACCAAGAGACCCAGTACTTC CAAAARGHQETQYF
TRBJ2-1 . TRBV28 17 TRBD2 TGTGCCAGCAGTCTCCCCTTGGGACTAGCGGGGATCAATGAGCAGTTCTTC CASSLPLGLAGINEQFF
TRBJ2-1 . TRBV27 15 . TGTGCCAGCAGTTTATCTGGGGGCGCTTACAATGAGCAGTTCTTC CASSLSGGAYNEQFF
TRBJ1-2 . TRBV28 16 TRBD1 TGTGCCAGCAGTTTCCCGGGACAGGGGAACGACTATGGCTACACCTTC CASSFPGQGNDYGYTF